The T cell receptor beta chain under discussion was sequenced for a study of response to subunit inactivated influenza vaccine. Study-level points and caveats: Only a handful of new T cells, the authors suggested, are recruited with each seasonal influenza vaccination.

TCRdb re-called the RT-PCR reads with MiXCR, one entry per CDR3 protein. The sample has just over 300,000 distinct CDR3 sequences, 20% to 25% seen once. The CDR3 is made up of 13 amino acids. V was pared by 11 bases and J by 3 bases, with 15 bases between. Germline CDR1 reads ENHRY; CDR2 reads SYGVKD. A note on this clonotype: Its antigen is still unknown.

This clonotype originated in a man in his fifties or sixties who received an inactivated influenza vaccine. The rearrangement uses TRBV10-3 and TRBJ2-3, with D perhaps matching TRBD1 (5 bases). Sample: PBMCs from blood, taken less than 22 months after vaccination. Here the CDR3 reads CAGASSLTDTQYF. CDR3 nucleotide sequence: TGTGCCGGGGCGTCGAGCCTTACAGATACGCAGTATTTT.